The text below deals with one T cell receptor beta chain. Antigen unknown. TCRdb keeps only in-frame clones here, not all; method: immunoSEQ multiplex PCR. The repertoire has around 300,000 clones, around nine tenths of them found once; the top ten carry approximately 5%. Per germline, CDR1 MDHEN and CDR2 SYDVKM. The CDR3 covers 12 residues. V lost 4 bases and J 14 bases, leaving 17 bases between the germline ends. This entry comes from a study of Ad26.COV2.S vaccination and SARS-CoV-2 variants. Study observations and caveats: Responses of T cells in total may have been underestimated by the TCR breadth and depth analyses. Vaccinees and placebo recipients showed similar non-spike TCR breadth. A substantial breadth of spike-specific CD8+ and CD4+ T cell responses after vaccination has been reported.

Treatment described: around 19 received Ad26.COV2.S at low or high dose, single or two shots; five or six received placebo; per-sample allocation not given. All samples were drawn on day 63, counting from the first vaccine or placebo injection. This adult donor, from Boston, was 18-55 years old. The chain couples TRBV28 to TRBJ1-2, with TRBD1 as a possible D gene (6 bases). Here the sequenced sample was peripheral blood, taken in a trial of Ad26.COV2.S vaccine versus placebo. The receptor was isolated from a person aged 18 to 65 who received the Ad26.COV2.S COVID-19 vaccine or a placebo. DNA of the CDR3: TGTGCCAGCAGTTCAGGAAACAGGGATTCGACCTTC. Amino acid sequence: CASSSGNRDSTF.